The rows below give T cell receptor beta chains drawn from one sample of a study of regulatory T cells in long-lasting Graves disease. TCRdb redid the calling of the multiplex PCR reads with MiXCR, one entry per CDR3 protein. The sample lists hundreds of thousands of distinct CDR3 sequences, approximately 15% occurring once. These sequences were also reported in another study, on T cells in Graves' hyperthyroidism and ophthalmopathy.

Sequencing used peripheral blood mononuclear cells (PBMCs), obtained at new diagnosis, from a patient treated with antithyroid drugs. These receptor sequences come from a man aged 40-49 years with Graves disease. Each CDR3 is given with its conserved first and last residue. A D gene is named only where the DNA matches it firmly. Some rows have no size entry. The others give once, few or many, or a class for an expanded clone.

clone size,V gene,CDR3 length,D gene,J gene,CDR3 DNA,CDR3 protein
.,TRBV7-2,18,TRBD2,TRBJ2-3,TGTGCCAGCAGCTGGGTAGCGGGGGGGCCTAAAAGCACAGATACGCAGTATTTT,CASSWVAGGPKSTDTQYF
.,TRBV11-2,14,TRBD1,TRBJ2-2,TGTGCCAGCAGCTGGGACAGGGTTACCGGGGAGCTGTTTTTT,CASSWDRVTGELFF
many,TRBV5-1,14,.,TRBJ1-1,TGCGCCAGCAGCGCAGGGACAATGAACACTGAAGCTTTCTTT,CASSAGTMNTEAFF
few,TRBV2,13,TRBD1,TRBJ1-4,TGTGCCAGCGGGGGACAGGGGAGGGAAAAACTGTTTTTT,CASGGQGREKLFF
.,TRBV20-1,14,.,TRBJ2-3,TGCAGTGCTAGAGGAGAGGGGAGCACAGATACGCAGTATTTT,CSARGEGSTDTQYF
many,TRBV7-9,16,TRBD1,TRBJ1-3,TGTGCCAGCAGCTACCTGACAGGGGGCTCTGGAAACACCATATATTTT,CASSYLTGGSGNTIYF
few,TRBV3-1,13,.,TRBJ1-2,TGTGCCAGCAGCCCCCGGGACGGTCGGGGCTACACCTTC,CASSPRDGRGYTF
many,TRBV6-9,17,TRBD2,TRBJ2-5,TGTGCCAGCAGTTACTCCCCTTTAGCGGGGGGGCCAGAGACCCAGTACTTC,CASSYSPLAGGPETQYF
many,TRBV27,14,.,TRBJ1-1,TGTGCCAGCAGAGGACTGGGGGAGAACACTGAAGCTTTCTTT,CASRGLGENTEAFF
few,TRBV5-1,15,TRBD2,TRBJ2-2,TGCGCCAGCAGCTATAGCGGGGGAAACACCGGGGAGCTGTTTTTT,CASSYSGGNTGELFF
many,TRBV7-2,15,TRBD2,TRBJ2-1,TGTGCCAGCAAGCGATTAGCGGGGGGGCCAGATGAGCAGTTCTTC,CASKRLAGGPDEQFF
.,TRBV20-1,12,.,TRBJ2-7,TGCAGTGCTAGGGCAGGGAGATTCGAGCAGTACTTC,CSARAGRFEQYF
.,TRBV5-1,11,.,TRBJ2-3,TGCGCCAGCAGCTGGTCAGATACGCAGTATTTT,CASSWSDTQYF
once,TRBV5-4,13,.,TRBJ2-1,TGTGCCAGCCGACCTGTCAGGGACGGTGAGCAGTTCTTC,CASRPVRDGEQFF
few,TRBV20-1,14,TRBD1,TRBJ2-5,TGCAGTGCCCCCAGACAGGGCGGAGGTGAGACCCAGTACTTC,CSAPRQGGGETQYF
many,TRBV7-9,15,TRBD1,TRBJ2-1,TGTGCCAGCAGCCCCACAGGGGCGGACTACAATGAGCAGTTCTTC,CASSPTGADYNEQFF
many,TRBV6-1,16,.,TRBJ1-6,TGTGCCAGCAGTGAAAGGGGCAGGGGAGGTCGGTCACCCCTCCACTTT,CASSERGRGGRSPLHF
many,TRBV3-1,12,.,TRBJ1-4,TGTGCCAGCAGCAGCCAGAATGAAAAACTGTTTTTT,CASSSQNEKLFF
few,TRBV20-1,14,.,TRBJ1-1,TGCAGTGCTAGAGATCGTTCAGGGTTCGCTGAAGCTTTCTTT,CSARDRSGFAEAFF
many,TRBV29-1,13,.,TRBJ2-1,TGCAGCGACTGGTCTCCTCTATACAATGAGCAGTTCTTC,CSDWSPLYNEQFF
many,TRBV18,14,TRBD1,TRBJ1-5,TGTGCCAGCTCACCGGGGACAGTTGATCAGCCCCAGCATTTT,CASSPGTVDQPQHF
many,TRBV10-3,16,.,TRBJ2-1,TGTGCCATCAGTGAGTCTCGGTTAAGCGTGGACAATGAGCAGTTCTTC,CAISESRLSVDNEQFF
.,TRBV20-1,14,.,TRBJ1-6,TGCAGTGCTAGAGATCTAGGGGTTAATTCACCCCTCCACTTT,CSARDLGVNSPLHF
few,TRBV9,15,.,TRBJ2-1,TGTGCCAGCAGCGTAGAGGCAGGAGCCTACAATGAGCAGTTCTTC,CASSVEAGAYNEQFF
.,TRBV5-1,16,.,TRBJ2-2,TGCGCCAGCAGCTTCGAGACCGGGTCTAACACCGGGGAGCTGTTTTTT,CASSFETGSNTGELFF
many,TRBV20-1,15,.,TRBJ2-1,TGCAGTGCTCCCCCCGGGGGACCCTCCTACAATGAGCAGTTCTTC,CSAPPGGPSYNEQFF